Included here is one T cell receptor beta chain sequence, with context. Its antigen remains unidentified. Germline-derived CDR1 and CDR2 are MNHEY and SVGAGI. V shed 3 bases, J shed 3 bases, and the junction held 6 bases outside the gene matches. The CDR3 runs to 15 residues. Using immunoSEQ multiplex PCR, the repertoire was profiled, and TCRdb retains in-frame clones only, with some absent. The sample has about 99,000 clones; about 88% are singletons. This sample is part of a study of T cell clones after liver transplantation. Study in general: TCRbeta sequencing after a pre-transplant mixed lymphocyte reaction identified graft-donor-reactive clones, later tracked in post-transplant blood. Patients counted as tolerant after at least one year off all immunosuppression, enzymes not exceeding twice normal.

Study-wide points: Compared with third party-reactive sequences, donor-reactive ones declined more, independent of withdrawal success.

Sequenced here: CD4+ T cells from blood, sampled approximately 50 months after liver transplant. The V call is TRBV6-5, the J call TRBJ1-2; 8 bases align to TRBD1. The sequence derives from a human patient who received a liver transplant. Some T cells may trace back to the graft donor. The CDR3 DNA is TGTGCCAGCAGTTATCGACAGGGGCGATACTATGGCTACACCTTC. Translation gives CASSYRQGRYYGYTF.